This note documents a single TCR beta chain sequence. The antigen remains unidentified. This record belongs to a study of cytomegalovirus exposure and HLA in healthy donors. Regarding the study as a whole: Sequencing probably produced one cluster of sequence variants that were highly shared.

This CDR3 spans 15 amino acids. The V gene's germline CDR1 is MNHEY and CDR2 SMNVEV (reference sequence). The V gene end was trimmed by 4 bases and the J gene end by 6 bases; junction bases not matched to a gene: 10. PCR used 60 Vbeta primers and 13 Jbeta primers. The table came from immunoSEQ multiplex PCR; TCRdb's copy has only in-frame clones and leaves some out. The data hold roughly 200,000 clones, with 80% observed a single time. This TCR came from a boy between 10 and 17 years old in good health and CMV-seronegative. This rearrangement joins TRBV27 to TRBJ2-7; 9 nucleotides match TRBD1. Specimen: PBMCs. The CDR3 bases are TGTGCCAGCAGTTCGCAGGGACAGGGAAAGGCCGAGCAGTACTTC. Residues: CASSSQGQGKAEQYF.